These 29 T cell receptor beta chains originate from one sample sequenced in a study of T cell responses to AZD1222 COVID-19 vaccine. This table comes from immunoSEQ multiplex PCR, and its TCRdb copy is limited to in-frame clones, with some not included. The data show about 180,000 clones, around 94% seen once. The source material was peripheral blood, sampled 28 days after the second AZD1222 dose. The source is an adult who received the AZD1222 COVID-19 vaccine.

This chain links TRBV28 with TRBJ1-1, with TRBD1 as a possible D gene (5 bases). Per germline, CDR1 MDHEN and CDR2 SYDVKM. Trimming removed 3 bases from V and 6 bases from J, with 14 bases in between. The CDR3 runs 14 residues. CDR3 bases: TGTGCCAGCAGTTTCCCGACAGTTCTAGCTGAAGCTTTCTTT. This translates into CASSFPTVLAEAFF.

The chain recombines TRBV6-2 or TRBV6-3 with TRBJ2-3; 7 bases fit TRBD1. Germline V gene lookup returns CDR1 MNHEY and CDR2 SVGEGT. This CDR3 has 14 residues. V was pared by 2 bases and J by 5 bases, with 4 bases of the junction left unmatched. CDR3 protein: CASSYRTGVDTQYF. DNA of the CDR3: TGTGCCAGCAGTTACAGGACAGGAGTAGATACGCAGTATTTT.

This clone was seen only once. The chain recombines TRBV7-2 with TRBJ2-1, with D hard to call. The germline V gene has CDR1 SGHTA and CDR2 FQGNSA. Trimming cost V 5 bases and J 0 bases, with 5 bases left between them. This CDR3 contains 13 residues. This CDR3 is CASSLSSYNEQFF. In nucleotides, the CDR3 is TGTGCCAGCAGCCTGAGCTCCTACAATGAGCAGTTCTTC.

The CDR3 DNA reads TGCGCCAGCAGCCAACAAGGTCAGGGGTTGAGGAACACTGAAGCTTTCTTT. Its translation: CASSQQGQGLRNTEAFF. J is TRBJ1-1 and V is TRBV4-3; D is possibly TRBD1 (6 bases). In germline, CDR1 is LGHNA, CDR2 YSLEER. The V end was cut by 2 bases, the J end by 1 base, with 17 bases between. The CDR3 loop spans 17 amino acids.

The chain employs TRBV11-3 and TRBJ2-7, with 8 bases matching TRBD1. The CDR3 consists of 13 residues. Trimming cost V 3 bases and J 2 bases; bases outside gene matches: 0. The V gene's germline CDR1 is SGHNT and CDR2 YENEEA. As DNA, the CDR3 is TGTGCCAGCAGCTTCAGGGGGCCCTACGAGCAGTACTTC. Protein: CASSFRGPYEQYF.

This clone was seen once. This chain uses TRBV10-1 with TRBJ1-4, with TRBD1 identical over 7 bases. Trimming cost V 8 bases and J 7 bases; bases outside gene matches: 10. The CDR3 length is 14 residues. CDR1 is WNHNN and CDR2 is SYGVQD in the germline V gene (reference sequence). CDR3 sequence: CASVKGTAPEKLFF. CDR3 DNA: TGCGCCAGCGTGAAAGGGACAGCACCTGAAAAACTGTTTTTT.

This clone was seen only once. This chain connects TRBV4-1 to TRBJ2-3; no firm D call. The CDR3 totals 14 residues. The germline V gene encodes CDR1 MGHRA and CDR2 YSYEKL. Between the trimmed V and J ends, which lost 3 bases and 2 bases, there was a span of 9 bases. The CDR3 bases are TGCGCCAGCAGCCAGGCCGAGGTCACAGATACGCAGTATTTT. Residues: CASSQAEVTDTQYF.

This clone was seen just once. The genes are TRBV30 and TRBJ1-4; D is uncertain. Germline V CDR1 and CDR2: GTSNPN, SVGIG (reference sequence). V dropped 3 bases and J dropped 4 bases, with 24 bases sitting between them. The CDR3 runs to 18 residues. This CDR3 is CAWRSGPLSRAFNEKLFF. The CDR3 coding sequence is TGTGCCTGGAGATCGGGTCCCTTAAGCAGAGCATTTAATGAAAAACTGTTTTTT.

V and J are TRBV5-5 and TRBJ1-5; D gene uncertain. Trimming stripped 0 bases from V and 3 bases from J, with 16 bases between. The CDR3 consists of 17 residues. The germline gives CDR1 SGHKS, CDR2 YYEKEE (reference sequence). CDR3 nucleotides: TGTGCCAGCAGCTTGGCAACCCTAGCCGGGCCCAATCAGCCCCAGCATTTT. Encoded protein: CASSLATLAGPNQPQHF.

A remark on this clone: Other DNA sequences in the sample encode the same CDR3. The gene calls are TRBV5-4 and TRBJ2-7; D may correspond to TRBD1 or TRBD2 (5 bases each). Trimming shortened V by 0 bases and J by 7 bases, and 14 bases separated the two germline ends. This CDR3 comprises 14 residues. Germline CDR1 is SGHNT and CDR2 is YYREEE (reference sequence). The CDR3 sequence: CASSLDPGWGEQYF. In DNA form, the CDR3 reads TGTGCCAGCAGCTTGGACCCGGGGTGGGGGGAGCAGTACTTC.

This chain connects TRBV27 to TRBJ1-2; 7 nucleotides agree with TRBD1. The V and J ends lost 2 bases and 4 bases, in that order; junction bases with no gene match: 7. CDR3 length equals 15 residues. Germline V lookup: CDR1 MNHEY, CDR2 SMNVEV (reference sequence). CDR3 sequence reads: CASSLPGQEGYGYTF. CDR3 DNA sequence: TGTGCCAGCAGTTTACCTGGACAGGAGGGCTATGGCTACACCTTC.

CDR3 sequence: CASSLTGLAGSSYNEQFF. The DNA for the CDR3 is TGTGCCAGCTCACTAACGGGACTAGCGGGAAGCTCCTACAATGAGCAGTTCTTC. This chain links TRBV18 with TRBJ2-1, with 13 bases matching TRBD2. The CDR3 has 18 residues. CDR1 is KGHSH and CDR2 is LQKENI in the germline V gene. Trimming took 4 bases from V and 0 from J; bases not matched to a gene: 6. The whole variable domain, filled in from reference TRBV18 and TRBJ2-1, reads NAGVMQNPRHLVRRRGQEARLRCSPMKGHSHVYWYRQLPEEGLKFMVYLQKENIIDESGMPKERFSAEFPKEGPSILRIQQVVRGDSAAYFCASSLTGLAGSSYNEQFFGPGTRLTVL.

This chain joins TRBV27 and TRBJ1-5, with D uncertain. The CDR3 extends over 14 amino acids. V was shortened by 10 bases and J by 4 bases, with 17 bases between the two germline ends. Germline V lookup: CDR1 MNHEY, CDR2 SMNVEV (reference sequence). Here the CDR3 reads CATSPWGANQPQHF. CDR3 sequence (DNA): TGTGCCACCTCCCCCTGGGGAGCTAATCAGCCCCAGCATTTT.

The V gene is TRBV2, the J gene TRBJ1-5, with TRBD1 matching 9 bases. This CDR3 is 15 amino acids long. V shed 1 base, J shed 7 bases, and the junction held 5 bases outside the gene matches. Looked up from germline, CDR1 is SNHLY and CDR2 is FYNNEI. CDR3 DNA: TGTGCCAGCAGTGAAGGCCGGGACAGGGTCCAGCCCCAGCATTTT. The encoded protein is CASSEGRDRVQPQHF.

The sample holds one count of this clone. V usage is TRBV30 and J usage is TRBJ2-7; TRBD1 matches 7 bases. CDR1 and CDR2 from the germline V gene are GTSNPN and SVGIG (reference sequence). The ends lost 2 bases at V and 2 bases at J; junction bases unmatched: 3. The CDR3 has 13 residues. CDR3 nucleotide sequence: TGTGCCTGGAGTCCGGGACAGACCTACGAGCAGTACTTC. Its protein product is CAWSPGQTYEQYF. The full variable domain, completed using reference TRBV30 and TRBJ2-7, is SQTIHQWPATLVQPVGSPLSLECTVEGTSNPNLYWYRQAAGRGLQLLFYSVGIGQISSEVPQNLSASRPQDRQFILSSKKLLLSDSGFYLCAWSPGQTYEQYFGPGTRLTVT.

The chain is built from TRBV7-2 and TRBJ1-5; 7 nucleotides agree with TRBD1. The germline V gene has CDR1 SGHTA and CDR2 FQGNSA. This CDR3 is 16 amino acids long. V shed 7 bases and J 6 bases; nucleotides not matched to a gene: 15. CDR3 sequence reads: CASTLAGRGQGQPQHF. The CDR3 nucleotides are TGTGCCAGCACCCTAGCCGGGAGGGGGCAGGGTCAGCCCCAGCATTTT. The whole variable domain, filled in from reference TRBV7-2 and TRBJ1-5, reads GAGVSQSPSNKVTEKGKDVELRCDPISGHTALYWYRQSLGQGLEFLIYFQGNSAPDKSGLPSDRFSAERTGGSVSTLTIQRTQQEDSAVYLCASTLAGRGQGQPQHFGDGTRLSIL.

The chain recombines TRBV10-3 with TRBJ2-5, with TRBD2 matching 11 bases. There are 12 residues in the CDR3. CDR1 and CDR2 (germline): ENHRY, SYGVKD. Trimming took 8 bases from V and 5 from J; bases not matched to a gene: 1. CDR3: CAIGTSGETQYF. The CDR3, as DNA: TGTGCCATCGGGACTAGCGGTGAGACCCAGTACTTC.

Judged by abundance, this clone is medium-sized (0.01 to 0.1%). This chain uses TRBV27 with TRBJ2-4, with D perhaps matching TRBD1 or TRBD2 (5 bases each). Germline V gene lookup returns CDR1 MNHEY and CDR2 SMNVEV (reference sequence). Trimming took off 1 base at V and 5 bases at J, with 9 bases between the two ends. The length of the CDR3 is 14 residues. For the CDR3, the DNA is TGTGCCAGCAGTTTATATGGGGGACAAAACATTCAGTACTTC. Its translation: CASSLYGGQNIQYF.

This rearrangement joins TRBV29-1 to TRBJ1-4; tentative D call: TRBD1 (6 bases). The CDR3 totals 14 residues. Germline CDR1 and CDR2: SQVTM and ANQGSEA. Trimming took off 6 bases at V and 5 bases at J, with 16 bases between the two ends. CDR3: CSVASGTLNEKLFF. The CDR3 nucleotides read TGCAGCGTGGCTTCCGGGACATTAAATGAAAAACTGTTTTTT.

This chain uses TRBV12-3 or TRBV12-4 with TRBJ1-5; D might be TRBD1 (5 bases). The CDR3 loop spans 13 amino acids. V lost 4 bases and J 9 bases, leaving 13 bases between the germline ends. The CDR3 protein is CASSSRVDWPQHF. The DNA for the CDR3 is TGTGCCAGCAGTTCCAGGGTGGACTGGCCCCAGCATTTT.

The chain uses TRBV5-1 and TRBJ2-7; 14 positions match TRBD2. The ends lost 4 bases at V and 2 bases at J; junction bases unmatched: 5. The germline gives CDR1 SGHRS, CDR2 YFSETQ. This CDR3 comprises 16 residues. In DNA form, the CDR3 reads TGCGCCAGCAGCCCGGGACTAGCGGGAGTGGCCTACGAGCAGTACTTC. This encodes CASSPGLAGVAYEQYF. The whole variable domain, remainder taken from reference TRBV5-1 and TRBJ2-7, is KAGVTQTPRYLIKTRGQQVTLSCSPISGHRSVSWYQQTPGQGLQFLFEYFSETQRNKGNFPGRFSGRQFSNSRSEMNVSTLELGDSALYLCASSPGLAGVAYEQYFGPGTRLTVT.

The genes are TRBV19 and TRBJ1-2; 8 nucleotides match TRBD1. The CDR3 totals 15 residues. The V gene end was trimmed by 1 base and the J gene end by 5 bases; junction bases not matched to a gene: 6. Germline loops: CDR1 LNHDA, CDR2 SQIVND (reference sequence). The CDR3 DNA reads as TGTGCCAGTAGTATAGTCCCGGGACAGGTGTATGGCTACACCTTC. Its protein product is CASSIVPGQVYGYTF.

The chain couples TRBV28 to TRBJ2-1; 7 bases line up with TRBD1. CDR3 size: 15 residues. V was pared by 5 bases and J by 3 bases, with 7 bases of the junction left unmatched. The germline gives CDR1 MDHEN, CDR2 SYDVKM. The CDR3 DNA sequence: TGTGCCAGCAGTCCCTTAGACAGGGACTACAATGAGCAGTTCTTC. Encoded protein: CASSPLDRDYNEQFF. The entire variable domain, with the rest obtained from reference TRBV28 and TRBJ2-1, is as follows: DVKVTQSSRYLVKRTGEKVFLECVQDMDHENMFWYRQDPGLGLRLIYFSYDVKMKEKGDIPEGYSVSREKKERFSLILESASTNQTSMYLCASSPLDRDYNEQFFGPGTRLTVL.

The chain carries TRBV19 and TRBJ2-4, with 8 positions matching TRBD2. Germline trimming cut 5 bases from V and 4 bases from J; bases unmatched to any gene: 10. This CDR3 contains 16 residues. Germline V gene sequence: CDR1 LNHDA, CDR2 SQIVND (reference sequence). The CDR3 nucleotides are TGTGCCAGTAGTCCCGGATTAGCGGGGCTGAAAAACATTCAGTACTTC. Translated, it gives CASSPGLAGLKNIQYF.

The CDR3 DNA reads TGTGCCAGCTCACCACGGAAGTCATACACAGATACGCAGTATTTT. Protein: CASSPRKSYTDTQYF. The chain combines TRBV18 with TRBJ2-3; D is uncertain. The V gene's germline CDR1 is KGHSH and CDR2 LQKENI. The CDR3 has 15 amino acids. Trimming cost V 1 base and J 2 bases, with 10 bases left between them.

The chain joins TRBV19 to TRBJ1-5; TRBD1 agrees at 10 bases. Germline CDR1 reads LNHDA; CDR2 reads SQIVND (reference sequence). V lost 0 bases to trimming and J lost 0 bases; unmatched junction nucleotides: 11. CDR3 length: 20 amino acids. CDR3 region: CASSIEGQGDTYFSNQPQHF. The CDR3 nucleotides are TGTGCCAGTAGTATAGAAGGACAGGGGGACACTTATTTTAGCAATCAGCCCCAGCATTTT.

The V and J genes are TRBV21-1 and TRBJ2-7; TRBD2, the table's D call, lacks a check against the DNA. TRBV21-1 is a known pseudogene. The CDR3 totals 17 residues. The CDR3 sequence is CASSKTITRASRYEQYF. The CDR3 DNA is TGTGCCAGCAGCAAAACGATAACTAGAGCTAGTAGGTACGAGCAGTACTTC.

This clone was found once. This chain joins TRBV12-3 or TRBV12-4 and TRBJ1-5; D not certain. CDR3 length: 12 amino acids. With 6 bases removed from V and 8 bases from J, the gap between germline ends came to 11 bases. CDR3 DNA sequence: TGTGCCAGCAGCCAAAATGCGGAGCCCCAGCATTTT. Protein: CASSQNAEPQHF.

This chain uses TRBV18 with TRBJ1-2; 8 bases are a match to TRBD1. The CDR3 sequence is 19 residues long. The junction had 16 bases not matched to a gene; V was cut back by 4 bases and J by 0 bases. The germline V gene encodes CDR1 KGHSH and CDR2 LQKENI. CDR3 region: CASSRRVTPQTGANYGYTF. For the CDR3, the DNA is TGTGCCAGCTCACGCCGGGTTACGCCCCAGACAGGGGCTAACTATGGCTACACCTTC.